This T cell receptor beta chain came from a study of vaccination effects on CD4 cells after COVID-19. In the ViraFEST assay, antigen-specific CD4+ clonotypes were identified by expansion after peptide-pool stimulation. Cultured cells yielded isolated CD4+ T cells after about ten days. People in the vaccine group had not been infected with SARS-CoV-2 before, and their nucleocapsid antibodies were negative. The CDR3 covers 15 residues. Deletions cut 0 bases from V and 6 bases from J, with 14 bases between. Germline CDR1 LNHNV, CDR2 YYDKDF (reference sequence). Regarding this clone: As yet, its antigen is unknown.

This table comes from immunoSEQ multiplex PCR, and its TCRdb copy is limited to in-frame clones, with some not included. This sample yields more than 20,000 clones, of which less than 80% are seen a single time; roughly 3.4% belongs to the top ten. The sample in question was CD4+ T cells from PBMCs cultured with SARS-CoV-2 spike peptides, obtained before COVID-19 vaccination. The rearrangement joins TRBV15 to TRBJ1-2; possible D gene TRBD1, 5 bases. The receptor was isolated from a human donor who received a COVID-19 vaccine. Written as DNA, the CDR3 is TGTGCCACCAGCAGAGAATCGGGGGTTATGAATGGCTACACCTTC. This sequence encodes CATSRESGVMNGYTF.